This TCR beta chain was observed in a study of glioma-infiltrating T cells after dendritic cell vaccination (dated by TCRdb to the mid-2010s). As for the study more broadly: The cohort included some 15 glioblastoma patients drawn from Phase I and II dendritic cell vaccination trials, of whom 9 were newly diagnosed and 6 had recurrent disease. Between about 2002 and 2013, the patients were given dendritic cell vaccination pulsed with autologous tumor lysate. To make the vaccine, monocyte-derived dendritic cells were cultured for 7 to 8 days with IL-4 and GM-CSF and then pulsed overnight with autologous tumor lysate. Each patient was given three intradermal dendritic cell vaccine injections, spaced two weeks apart, in the arm below the axilla. In glioblastoma patients vaccinated with dendritic cells, deep sequencing of TCR beta CDR3 regions served to measure the amount of tumor-infiltrating lymphocytes and to compare repertoires between tumor and blood. TCR sequencing metrics, including TIL content and tumor-blood repertoire overlap, were correlated with survival after dendritic cell vaccination. Overall study outcomes, separate from this receptor: The cohort was small and heterogeneous, only a few patients had full blood and tumor sets, and even fewer had initial-recurrent tumor pairs. Longer time to progression and overall survival after dendritic cell vaccination were predicted by higher estimated pretreatment TIL content. The TCR overlap response model with three groups was called speculative and said to need prospective validation. TCR clonality showed no direct relationship with survival, which suggests that a diverse polyclonal response may be important.

TCRB CDR3 regions were amplified from around 1.9 ug genomic DNA, or all available DNA if less, using the immunoSEQ assay. The multiplex PCR employed 60 forward primers targeting TCR V beta segments and 13 reverse primers targeting J beta segments. To estimate reads per starting template, synthetic control templates were spiked into each sample at limiting dilution. Sequencing produced 87 bp reads on the Illumina HiSeq System. In the paper's pipeline: To remove PCR and sequencing errors, closely related sequences were merged with a nearest neighbor algorithm. TCR overlap was defined as the percentage of unique tumor TCR beta sequences that were also found in the peripheral blood of the same patient. In TCRdb, the immuneACCESS table is reduced to in-frame sequences with V and J assigned. These tables do not hold every clone; where another copy was compared, an unresolved V gene accounts for under half, and the others remain unexplained. V and J calls and clone size come straight from that table; D and trimming were deduced from the DNA. The sample table lists around 58,000 clones, 80% to 85% of them with a count of one. Jointly, the top ten make up 7% to 10% of the sample.

With regard to this clone: Its antigen specificity is not known. No much larger clone exists at a distance of one base, and base qualities are not known.

Patients were selected for having adequate residual fresh-frozen tumor tissue and more than two years of available survival data. Although molecular status otherwise differed among the glioblastoma patients, no patient had an isocitrate dehydrogenase mutation. PBMC were collected before vaccination, two weeks after the third vaccination, and at tumor progression if progression occurred. The Qiagen DNeasy Blood extraction Kit was used for extraction of genomic DNA. Spanning cysteine to phenylalanine, the CDR3 consists of 13 amino acids. Only CDR3 DNA is held: 39 bases, read in frame from base 1. Looking up the germline V gene yields CDR1 MNHNS and CDR2 SASEGT. Unmatched junction bases come to 1, with V trimmed by 2 bases and J by 5 bases.

This TCR was recovered from a human donor with glioblastoma. The sequencing here drew on blood, taken before dendritic cell vaccination. This chain joins TRBV6-1 to TRBJ2-5; 8 nucleotides in the junction match TRBD2. The DNA is as follows: TGTGCCAGCAGTGAACCGGGGGGGGAGACCCAGTACTTC. It codes for CASSEPGGETQYF.